The present TCR beta chain was sequenced within a study of T cell responses to AZD1222 COVID-19 vaccine. Measured with immunoSEQ multiplex PCR; TCRdb has only the in-frame clones, and not every one. The repertoire includes 120,000 or so clones, around 93% of them detected once, and around 0.96% sits in the top ten. Germline loops: CDR1 LNHDA, CDR2 SQIVND (reference sequence). The CDR3 totals 16 residues. V was trimmed by 7 bases and J by 2 bases, leaving 18 bases between them. The sequence derives from an adult in good health. The V gene is TRBV19, the J gene TRBJ1-3; D might be TRBD1 (6 bases). The specimen comprised peripheral blood, sampled on day 0 of AZD1222 vaccination. CDR3 sequence reads: CASMRRGGSPGNTIYF. In DNA form, the CDR3 reads TGTGCCAGTATGAGGAGGGGGGGATCACCTGGAAACACCATATATTTT.